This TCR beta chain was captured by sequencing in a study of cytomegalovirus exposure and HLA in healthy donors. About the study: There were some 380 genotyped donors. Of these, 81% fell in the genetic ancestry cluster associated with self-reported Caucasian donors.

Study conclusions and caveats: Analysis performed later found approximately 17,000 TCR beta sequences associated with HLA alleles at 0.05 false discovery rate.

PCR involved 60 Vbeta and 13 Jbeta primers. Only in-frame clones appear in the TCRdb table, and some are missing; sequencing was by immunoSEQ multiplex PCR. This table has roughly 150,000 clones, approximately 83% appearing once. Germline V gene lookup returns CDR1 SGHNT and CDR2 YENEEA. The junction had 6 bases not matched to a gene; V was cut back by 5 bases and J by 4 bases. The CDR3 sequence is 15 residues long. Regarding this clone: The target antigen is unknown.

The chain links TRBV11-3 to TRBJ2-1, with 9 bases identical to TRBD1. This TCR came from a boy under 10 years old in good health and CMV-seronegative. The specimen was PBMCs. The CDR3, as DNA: TGTGCCAGCAGCCACACAGGGGGCGCTTACAATGAGCAGTTCTTC. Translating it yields CASSHTGGAYNEQFF. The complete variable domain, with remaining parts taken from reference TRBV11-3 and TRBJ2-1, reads EAGVVQSPRYKIIEKKQPVAFWCNPISGHNTLYWYLQNLGQGPELLIRYENEEAVDDSQLPKDRFSAERLKGVDSTLKIQPAELGDSAVYLCASSHTGGAYNEQFFGPGTRLTVL.